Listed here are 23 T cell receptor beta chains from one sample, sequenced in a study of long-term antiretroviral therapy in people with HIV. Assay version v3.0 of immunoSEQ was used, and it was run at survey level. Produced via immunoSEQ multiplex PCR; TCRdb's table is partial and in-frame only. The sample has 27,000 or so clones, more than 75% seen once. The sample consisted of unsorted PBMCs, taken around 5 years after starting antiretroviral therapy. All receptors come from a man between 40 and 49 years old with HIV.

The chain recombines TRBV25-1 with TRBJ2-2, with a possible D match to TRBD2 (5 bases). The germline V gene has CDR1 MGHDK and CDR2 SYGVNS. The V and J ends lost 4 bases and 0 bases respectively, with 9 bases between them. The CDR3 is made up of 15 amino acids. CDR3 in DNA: TGTGCCAGCAGTGTAAGAGGGACGAACACCGGGGAGCTGTTTTTT. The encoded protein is CASSVRGTNTGELFF.

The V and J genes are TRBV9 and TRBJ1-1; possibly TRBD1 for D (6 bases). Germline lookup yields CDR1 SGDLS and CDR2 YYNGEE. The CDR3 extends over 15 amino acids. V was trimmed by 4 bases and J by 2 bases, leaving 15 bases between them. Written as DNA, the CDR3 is TGTGCCAGCAGCCCCGATAGGGGGATAAACACTGAAGCTTTCTTT. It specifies CASSPDRGINTEAFF. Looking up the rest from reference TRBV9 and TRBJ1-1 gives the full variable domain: DSGVTQTPKHLITATGQRVTLRCSPRSGDLSVYWYQQSLDQGLQFLIQYYNGEERAKGNILERFSAQQFPDLHSELNLSSLELGDSALYFCASSPDRGINTEAFFGQGTRLTVV.

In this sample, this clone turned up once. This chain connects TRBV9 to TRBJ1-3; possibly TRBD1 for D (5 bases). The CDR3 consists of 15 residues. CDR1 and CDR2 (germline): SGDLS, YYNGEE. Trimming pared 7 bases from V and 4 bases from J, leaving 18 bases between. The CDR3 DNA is TGTGCCAGCGGACGCAGCAGGGATCCGGGAAACACCATATATTTT. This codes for CASGRSRDPGNTIYF. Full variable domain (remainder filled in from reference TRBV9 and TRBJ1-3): DSGVTQTPKHLITATGQRVTLRCSPRSGDLSVYWYQQSLDQGLQFLIQYYNGEERAKGNILERFSAQQFPDLHSELNLSSLELGDSALYFCASGRSRDPGNTIYFGEGSWLTVV.

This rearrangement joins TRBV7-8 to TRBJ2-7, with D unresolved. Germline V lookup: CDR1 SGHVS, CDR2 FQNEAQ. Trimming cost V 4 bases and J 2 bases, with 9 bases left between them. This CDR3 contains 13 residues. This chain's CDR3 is CASSSGRPYEQYF. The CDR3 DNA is TGTGCCAGCAGCTCAGGACGGCCCTACGAGCAGTACTTC.

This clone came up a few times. The CDR3 sequence: CASSGDGNQPQHF. CDR3 sequence (DNA): TGTGCCAGCAGCGGCGACGGCAATCAGCCCCAGCATTTT. The chain has TRBV5-4 and TRBJ1-5; D not certain. This CDR3 is built from 13 residues. CDR1 is SGHNT, CDR2 YYREEE, per germline (reference sequence). V dropped 4 bases and J dropped 2 bases, with 7 bases sitting between them.

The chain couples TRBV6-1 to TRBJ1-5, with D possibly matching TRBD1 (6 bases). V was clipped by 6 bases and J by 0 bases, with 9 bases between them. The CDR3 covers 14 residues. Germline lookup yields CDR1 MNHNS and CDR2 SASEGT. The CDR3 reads CASSWDNSNQPQHF. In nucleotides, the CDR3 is TGTGCCAGCAGCTGGGACAATAGCAATCAGCCCCAGCATTTT.

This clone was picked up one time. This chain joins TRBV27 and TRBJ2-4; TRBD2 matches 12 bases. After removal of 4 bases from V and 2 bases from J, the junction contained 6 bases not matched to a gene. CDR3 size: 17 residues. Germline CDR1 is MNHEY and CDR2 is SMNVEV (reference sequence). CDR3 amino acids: CASSSLTSGSPKNIQYF. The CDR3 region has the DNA TGTGCCAGCAGTTCCCTGACTAGCGGGAGCCCCAAAAACATTCAGTACTTC.

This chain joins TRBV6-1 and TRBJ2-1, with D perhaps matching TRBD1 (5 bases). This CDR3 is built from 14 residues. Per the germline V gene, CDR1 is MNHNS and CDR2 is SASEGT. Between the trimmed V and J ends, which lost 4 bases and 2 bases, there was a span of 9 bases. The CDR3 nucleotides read TGTGCCAGCAGTGGCAGGGCGGCCTACAATGAGCAGTTCTTC. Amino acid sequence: CASSGRAAYNEQFF.

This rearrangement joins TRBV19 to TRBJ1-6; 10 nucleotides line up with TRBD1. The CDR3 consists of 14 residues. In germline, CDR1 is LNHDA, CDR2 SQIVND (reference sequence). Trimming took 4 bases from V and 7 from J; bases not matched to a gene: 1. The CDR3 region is CASSTGQGNSPLHF. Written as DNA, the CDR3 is TGTGCCAGTAGTACGGGACAGGGGAATTCACCCCTCCACTTT.

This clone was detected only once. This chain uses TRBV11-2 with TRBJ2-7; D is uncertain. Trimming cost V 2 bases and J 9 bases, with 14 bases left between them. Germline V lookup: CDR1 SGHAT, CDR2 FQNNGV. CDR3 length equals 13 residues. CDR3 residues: CASSLYLGVGQYF. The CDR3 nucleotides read TGTGCCAGCAGCTTATATTTAGGTGTCGGGCAGTACTTC.

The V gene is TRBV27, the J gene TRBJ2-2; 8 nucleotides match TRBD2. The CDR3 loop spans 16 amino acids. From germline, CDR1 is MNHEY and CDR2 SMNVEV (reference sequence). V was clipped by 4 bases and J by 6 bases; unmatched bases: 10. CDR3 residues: CASSSGVAGRAGELFF. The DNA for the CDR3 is TGTGCCAGCAGTTCCGGGGTAGCGGGAAGGGCCGGGGAGCTGTTTTTT.

The CDR3 loop reads CASRTTSRPSYEQYF. The CDR3 region has the DNA TGTGCCAGTAGGACAACTTCCAGACCCTCCTACGAGCAGTACTTC. This rearrangement joins TRBV19 to TRBJ2-7; D gene unclear. Germline V gene lookup returns CDR1 LNHDA and CDR2 SQIVND (reference sequence). V lost 6 bases and J 0 bases, leaving 15 bases between the germline ends. The CDR3 consists of 15 residues.

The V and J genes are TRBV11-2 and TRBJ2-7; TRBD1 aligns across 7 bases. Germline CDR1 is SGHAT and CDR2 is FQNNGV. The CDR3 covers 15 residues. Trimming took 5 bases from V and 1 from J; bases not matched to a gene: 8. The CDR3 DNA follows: TGTGCCAGCAGCCATTTCGACAGGGTGTCCTACGAGCAGTACTTC. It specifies CASSHFDRVSYEQYF.

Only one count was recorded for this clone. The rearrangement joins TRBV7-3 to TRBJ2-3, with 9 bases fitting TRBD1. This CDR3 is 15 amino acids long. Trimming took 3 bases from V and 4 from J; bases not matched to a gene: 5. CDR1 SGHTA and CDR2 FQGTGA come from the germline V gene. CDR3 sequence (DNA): TGTGCCAGCAGCTTTAATGACAGGGGGGCAGATACGCAGTATTTT. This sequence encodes CASSFNDRGADTQYF.

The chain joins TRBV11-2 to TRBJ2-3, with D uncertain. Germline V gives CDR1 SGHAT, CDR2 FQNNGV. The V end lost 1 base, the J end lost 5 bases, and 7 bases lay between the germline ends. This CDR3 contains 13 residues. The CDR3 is CASSLGRGDTQYF. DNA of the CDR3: TGTGCCAGCAGCTTAGGTCGAGGAGATACGCAGTATTTT.

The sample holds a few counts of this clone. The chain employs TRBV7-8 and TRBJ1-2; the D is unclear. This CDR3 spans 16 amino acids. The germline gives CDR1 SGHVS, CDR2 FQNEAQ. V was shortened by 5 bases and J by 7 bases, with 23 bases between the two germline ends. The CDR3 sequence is CASSEGYEGELGGYTF. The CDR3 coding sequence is TGTGCCAGCAGCGAGGGATACGAGGGTGAACTGGGTGGCTACACCTTC.

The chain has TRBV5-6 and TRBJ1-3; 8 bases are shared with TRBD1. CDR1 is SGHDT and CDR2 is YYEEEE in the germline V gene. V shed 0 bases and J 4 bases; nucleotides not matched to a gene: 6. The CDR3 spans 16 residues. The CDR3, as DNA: TGTGCCAGCAGCTTGGGGGACAGGACTATAGGAAACACCATATATTTT. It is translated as CASSLGDRTIGNTIYF.

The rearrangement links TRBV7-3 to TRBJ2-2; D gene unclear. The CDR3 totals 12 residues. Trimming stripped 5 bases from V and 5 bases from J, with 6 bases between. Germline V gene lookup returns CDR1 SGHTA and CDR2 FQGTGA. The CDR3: CASSQRTGELFF. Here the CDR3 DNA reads TGTGCCAGCAGCCAACGTACCGGGGAGCTGTTTTTT.

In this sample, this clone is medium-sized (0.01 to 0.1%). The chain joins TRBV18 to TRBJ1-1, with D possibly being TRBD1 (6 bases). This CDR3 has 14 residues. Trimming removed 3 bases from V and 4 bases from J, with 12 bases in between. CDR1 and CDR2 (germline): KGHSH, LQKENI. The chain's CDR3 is CASSPNAGATEAFF. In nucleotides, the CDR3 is TGTGCCAGCTCACCGAACGCGGGGGCCACTGAAGCTTTCTTT.

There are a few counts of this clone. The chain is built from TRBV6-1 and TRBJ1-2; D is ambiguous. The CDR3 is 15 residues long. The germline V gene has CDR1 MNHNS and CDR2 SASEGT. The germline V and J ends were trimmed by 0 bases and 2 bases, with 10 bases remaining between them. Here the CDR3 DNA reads TGTGCCAGCAGTGAAGCCGTCCCGTCAAACTATGGCTACACCTTC. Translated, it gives CASSEAVPSNYGYTF.

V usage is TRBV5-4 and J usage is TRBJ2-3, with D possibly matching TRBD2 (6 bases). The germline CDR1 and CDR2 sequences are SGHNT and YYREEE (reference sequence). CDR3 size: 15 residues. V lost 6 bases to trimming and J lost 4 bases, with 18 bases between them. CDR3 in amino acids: CASTPGGSEADTQYF. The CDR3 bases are TGTGCCAGCACCCCTGGGGGGAGTGAGGCAGATACGCAGTATTTT.

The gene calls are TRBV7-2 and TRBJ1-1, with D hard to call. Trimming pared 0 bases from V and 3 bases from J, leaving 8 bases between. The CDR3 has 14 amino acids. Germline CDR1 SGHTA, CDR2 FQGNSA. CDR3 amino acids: CASSLAVLDTEAFF. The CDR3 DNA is TGTGCCAGCAGCTTAGCGGTGTTAGACACTGAAGCTTTCTTT.

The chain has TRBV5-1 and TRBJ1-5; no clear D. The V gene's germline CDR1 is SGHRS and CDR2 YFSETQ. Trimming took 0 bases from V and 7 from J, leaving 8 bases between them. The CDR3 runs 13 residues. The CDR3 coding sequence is TGCGCCAGCAGCTTGGGCTCGGGGCAGCCCCAGCATTTT. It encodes CASSLGSGQPQHF. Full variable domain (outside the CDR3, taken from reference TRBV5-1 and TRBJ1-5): KAGVTQTPRYLIKTRGQQVTLSCSPISGHRSVSWYQQTPGQGLQFLFEYFSETQRNKGNFPGRFSGRQFSNSRSEMNVSTLELGDSALYLCASSLGSGQPQHFGDGTRLSIL.